This TCR beta chain is from a study of cytomegalovirus exposure and HLA in healthy donors. Study conclusions and caveats: In a later analysis, donors in an Asian-associated ancestry cluster reportedly had fewer N-insertions in productive TCRs than the cohort mean.

Use of 60 Vbeta and 13 Jbeta primers characterized the PCR. The method was immunoSEQ multiplex PCR; TCRdb's version includes in-frame clones alone and lacks a portion of them. The data hold about 180,000 clones, with more than 75% observed a single time. J gave up 8 bases and V 3 bases, and 8 bases lay outside the gene matches. Germline V gives CDR1 SQVTM, CDR2 ANQGSEA. This CDR3 region has 14 residues. Turning to this clone: The antigen remains unidentified.

Sequencing was performed on PBMCs. The chain has TRBV29-1 and TRBJ2-1; 9 bases line up with TRBD1. The sequence derives from a man aged 35-49 years in good health and CMV-seronegative. Here the CDR3 reads CSVDAGTGWYEQFF. The CDR3 nucleotides are TGCAGCGTTGATGCCGGGACAGGGTGGTATGAGCAGTTCTTC.